These 24 T cell receptor beta chains share one sample of origin, sequenced in a study of radiation and T cells in renal cell carcinoma. Time point reported: blood 4 weeks post-SBRT, at nephrectomy. Stated treatment: 15 Gy SBRT to primary tumor, nephrectomy 4 weeks later. Sequencing used immunoSEQ multiplex PCR; TCRdb keeps in-frame clones, though not all of them. The sample lists about 170,000 clones; less than 90% were seen once. The sequenced sample was blood, obtained from a patient whose treatment included radiotherapy and nephrectomy. The receptor set was obtained from a woman between 50 and 59 years old with renal cell carcinoma.

The rearrangement links TRBV15 to TRBJ1-5, with D possibly being TRBD1 (5 bases). This CDR3 has 17 amino acids. The V gene's germline CDR1 is LNHNV and CDR2 YYDKDF (reference sequence). Trimming removed 0 bases at V and 4 bases at J, with 16 bases between. The CDR3 DNA follows: TGTGCCACCAGCAGAGATCCGGGCCAGGGAGCGAATCAGCCCCAGCATTTT. Amino acid sequence: CATSRDPGQGANQPQHF.

For the CDR3, the DNA is TGTGCCAGCCGGAGACAGGGAATGGATGGCTACACCTTC. The encoded protein is CASRRQGMDGYTF. The genes are TRBV6-5 and TRBJ1-2; 7 bases fit TRBD1. The J segment lost 6 bases and the V segment lost 8 bases, leaving 9 bases of the junction unmatched. The CDR3 extends over 13 amino acids. From germline, CDR1 is MNHEY and CDR2 SVGAGI.

With regard to this clone: In the same sample, other DNA sequences code for this CDR3. This chain uses TRBV19 with TRBJ1-2; perhaps TRBD1 as D (6 bases). Trimming cost V 7 bases and J 7 bases, with 10 bases left between them. Looked up from germline, CDR1 is LNHDA and CDR2 is SQIVND (reference sequence). The CDR3 length is 11 residues. The DNA of the CDR3 is TGTGCCAGTACGGGGGCGCGTGGCTACACCTTC. This gives the protein CASTGARGYTF.

This clone has just one count. This chain links TRBV18 with TRBJ2-7; 11 positions match TRBD2. The J segment lost 0 bases and the V segment lost 4 bases, leaving 8 bases of the junction unmatched. Germline loops: CDR1 KGHSH, CDR2 LQKENI. There are 17 residues in the CDR3. The CDR3 DNA reads TGTGCCAGCTCACAAGGACTAGCGGGTTCCCGCTCCTACGAGCAGTACTTC. Translation: CASSQGLAGSRSYEQYF.

The chain carries TRBV15 and TRBJ2-7; TRBD1 aligns across 10 bases. CDR3 length equals 15 residues. The germline gives CDR1 LNHNV, CDR2 YYDKDF (reference sequence). The V and J ends lost 4 bases and 3 bases, in that order; junction bases with no gene match: 6. The CDR3 is CATSNYRDRGYEQYF. In nucleotides, the CDR3 is TGTGCCACCAGCAATTACCGGGACAGGGGCTACGAGCAGTACTTC. Full variable domain (outside the CDR3, taken from reference TRBV15 and TRBJ2-7): DAMVIQNPRYQVTQFGKPVTLSCSQTLNHNVMYWYQQKSSQAPKLLFHYYDKDFNNEADTPDNFQSRRPNTSFCFLDIRSPGLGDTAMYLCATSNYRDRGYEQYFGPGTRLTVT.

The rearrangement uses TRBV5-1 and TRBJ2-2; D is ambiguous. This CDR3 is 12 amino acids long. V gave up 2 bases and J gave up 3 bases, with 2 bases separating them. Germline lookup yields CDR1 SGHRS and CDR2 YFSETQ. The CDR3 nucleotides are TGCGCCAGCAGCTTCCACACCGGGGAGCTGTTTTTT. Translating it yields CASSFHTGELFF.

The chain combines TRBV6-9 with TRBJ1-5; 11 bases agree with TRBD1. The germline V gene has CDR1 MNHGY and CDR2 SVAAGI. The J segment lost 9 bases and the V segment lost 4 bases, leaving 14 bases of the junction unmatched. The CDR3 consists of 17 residues. The CDR3 DNA follows: TGTGCCAGCAGTTGCCGACGTCCGGGACAGGGGGTCAGGCCCCAGCATTTT. Amino acid sequence: CASSCRRPGQGVRPQHF.

This clone has a single count. The chain combines TRBV9 with TRBJ2-5; a possible D gene is TRBD2 (5 bases). V shed 0 bases and J shed 4 bases, with 16 bases lying between them. The CDR3 extends over 16 amino acids. Germline V lookup: CDR1 SGDLS, CDR2 YYNGEE. The CDR3 region has the DNA TGTGCCAGCAGCGTAGTGCCCGGGGTAACCGGAGAGACCCAGTACTTC. Residues: CASSVVPGVTGETQYF.

This chain joins TRBV5-6 and TRBJ1-6; weak D call: TRBD1 (5 bases). The CDR3 extends over 14 amino acids. V lost 3 bases and J 7 bases, leaving 11 bases between the germline ends. In germline, CDR1 is SGHDT, CDR2 YYEEEE. The CDR3 spells CASSSGPFNSPLHF. The CDR3 nucleotides read TGTGCCAGCAGCTCGGGACCTTTCAATTCACCCCTCCACTTT.

Worth noting for this clone: A read error may account for a junction end that differs from germline. V and J are TRBV7-7 and TRBJ2-5; 7 bases align to TRBD2. The CDR3 is made up of 15 amino acids. Per the germline V gene, CDR1 is SSHAT and CDR2 is FNYEAQ (reference sequence). The CDR3 is CASSLDSPGGETQYF. The CDR3 DNA reads as TGTGCTAGCAGCCTAGACTCCCCGGGGGGAGAGACCCAGTACTTC. Looking up the rest from reference TRBV7-7 and TRBJ2-5 gives the full variable domain: GAGVSQSPRYKVTKRGQDVTLRCDPISSHATLYWYQQALGQGPEFLTYFNYEAQPDKSGLPSDRFSAERPEGSISTLTIQRTEQRDSAMYRCASSLDSPGGETQYFGPGTRLLVL.

CDR3 protein: CASPTLAGGPYEQYF. The DNA of the CDR3 is TGTGCCAGCCCCACTTTGGCGGGGGGGCCGTACGAGCAGTACTTC. The chain uses TRBV6-1 and TRBJ2-7; 9 bases align to TRBD2. Losses at the gene ends were 8 bases for V and 4 bases for J; bases not matched to a gene: 12. Looked up from germline, CDR1 is MNHNS and CDR2 is SASEGT. The CDR3 is 15 amino acids.

The chain links TRBV7-2 to TRBJ1-1, with D tentatively TRBD1 (5 bases). Germline lookup yields CDR1 SGHTA and CDR2 FQGNSA. V lost 2 bases and J lost 2, with 12 bases in between. The CDR3 length is 15 residues. The CDR3 loop is CASSLLGDSNTEAFF. The DNA of the CDR3 is TGTGCCAGCAGCTTACTAGGCGACAGTAACACTGAAGCTTTCTTT.

This rearrangement joins TRBV2 to TRBJ2-5; 13 bases line up with TRBD2. The ends lost 6 bases at V and 7 bases at J; junction bases unmatched: 8. Germline V gene data show CDR1 as SNHLY and CDR2 as FYNNEI. This CDR3 contains 15 residues. The CDR3: CASRVGLAGPATQYF. For the CDR3, the DNA is TGTGCCAGCAGGGTGGGACTAGCGGGACCTGCGACCCAGTACTTC.

The chain combines TRBV7-2 with TRBJ2-1; maybe TRBD2 (5 bases). The CDR3 sequence is 15 residues long. Germline loops: CDR1 SGHTA, CDR2 FQGNSA. Trimming took off 0 bases at V and 0 bases at J, with 6 bases between the two ends. Written as DNA, the CDR3 is TGTGCCAGCAGCTTAGCAGGGAGCTCCTACAATGAGCAGTTCTTC. It specifies CASSLAGSSYNEQFF.

This clone was detected only once. The chain couples TRBV5-1 to TRBJ1-4, with no clear D. Trimming stripped 2 bases from V and 7 bases from J, with 15 bases between. This CDR3 region has 15 residues. The V gene's germline CDR1 is SGHRS and CDR2 YFSETQ. The CDR3 reads CASSFGPGLSEKLFF. CDR3 DNA: TGCGCCAGCAGCTTCGGACCGGGATTGAGTGAAAAACTGTTTTTT. The entire variable domain, with the rest obtained from reference TRBV5-1 and TRBJ1-4, is as follows: KAGVTQTPRYLIKTRGQQVTLSCSPISGHRSVSWYQQTPGQGLQFLFEYFSETQRNKGNFPGRFSGRQFSNSRSEMNVSTLELGDSALYLCASSFGPGLSEKLFFGSGTQLSVL.

Concerning this clone itself: One junction end disagrees with the germline gene, perhaps due to a read error. Here the CDR3 reads CASSNSGTSGGETQYF. CDR3 DNA sequence: TGTGCCAGCAGTAACTCTGGGACTAGCGGGGGTGAGACCCAGTACTTC. This chain joins TRBV6-5 and TRBJ2-5; the match to TRBD2 covers 14 bases. The CDR3 loop spans 16 amino acids. CDR1 and CDR2 (germline): MNHEY, SVGAGI.

V is TRBV28 and J is TRBJ1-4, with TRBD1 matching over 7 bases. CDR3 length: 14 residues. Losses at the gene ends were 5 bases for V and 5 bases for J; bases not matched to a gene: 5. Germline V gene sequence: CDR1 MDHEN, CDR2 SYDVKM. The CDR3 DNA is TGTGCCAGCAGTCAAGGGGGCTTGAATGAAAAACTGTTTTTT. This sequence encodes CASSQGGLNEKLFF.

The rearrangement links TRBV19 to TRBJ1-5; D uncertain. Trimming stripped 1 base from V and 3 bases from J, with 10 bases between. From germline, CDR1 is LNHDA and CDR2 SQIVND (reference sequence). This CDR3 contains 15 residues. The CDR3 DNA reads TGTGCCAGTAGTATAGGGCCAGTAGACAATCAGCCCCAGCATTTT. Translating it yields CASSIGPVDNQPQHF.

This clone was seen repeatedly, ten times or more. This chain links TRBV6-5 with TRBJ1-6; D may be TRBD1 (6 bases). The germline V gene encodes CDR1 MNHEY and CDR2 SVGAGI. With 7 bases removed from V and 7 bases from J, the gap between germline ends came to 14 bases. The CDR3 is 14 residues long. This chain's CDR3 is CASTDRWSNSPLHF. Written as DNA, the CDR3 is TGTGCCAGCACAGACAGGTGGTCGAATTCACCCCTCCACTTT.

The chain has TRBV5-1 and TRBJ2-3; D is undetermined. The CDR3 loop spans 15 amino acids. The V and J ends lost 3 bases and 4 bases respectively, with 15 bases between them. CDR1 is SGHRS, CDR2 YFSETQ, per germline. The CDR3 is CASSSEGMVPDTQYF. The CDR3 coding sequence is TGCGCCAGCAGCTCCGAAGGGATGGTCCCAGATACGCAGTATTTT.

The CDR3 DNA reads as TGTGCCAGCAGCTTAGATTCGTCAACTAGGTTCGAGCAGTACTTC. Residues: CASSLDSSTRFEQYF. The V call is TRBV11-2, the J call TRBJ2-7, with D possibly TRBD2 on 5 matching bases. Deletions cut 0 bases from V and 6 bases from J, with 15 bases between. The CDR3 contains 15 residues. Germline CDR1 and CDR2: SGHAT and FQNNGV.

The chain employs TRBV30 and TRBJ2-1; TRBD2 might be the D (6 bases). Germline CDR1 and CDR2: GTSNPN and SVGIG (reference sequence). Trimming took 4 bases from V and 7 from J, leaving 8 bases between them. The CDR3 totals 11 residues. The CDR3 spells CAWILANEQFF. Here the CDR3 DNA reads TGTGCCTGGATTCTAGCGAATGAGCAGTTCTTC.

The V and J genes are TRBV11-3 and TRBJ2-7; the D is unclear. V lost 4 bases, J lost 4 bases, and 11 bases lay in between. Germline loops: CDR1 SGHNT, CDR2 YENEEA. This CDR3 region has 13 residues. CDR3 in DNA: TGTGCCAGCAGCTACGCCGGGCGGTACGAGCAGTACTTC. Translation gives CASSYAGRYEQYF.

V and J are TRBV5-1 and TRBJ2-6; D is undetermined. Trimming cost V 6 bases and J 0 bases, with 4 bases left between them. Germline CDR1 SGHRS, CDR2 YFSETQ. The CDR3 consists of 13 residues. This chain's CDR3 is CASKDSGANVLTF. The CDR3 bases are TGCGCCAGCAAGGACTCTGGGGCCAACGTCCTGACTTTC. The entire variable domain, with the rest obtained from reference TRBV5-1 and TRBJ2-6, is as follows: KAGVTQTPRYLIKTRGQQVTLSCSPISGHRSVSWYQQTPGQGLQFLFEYFSETQRNKGNFPGRFSGRQFSNSRSEMNVSTLELGDSALYLCASKDSGANVLTFGAGSRLTVL.